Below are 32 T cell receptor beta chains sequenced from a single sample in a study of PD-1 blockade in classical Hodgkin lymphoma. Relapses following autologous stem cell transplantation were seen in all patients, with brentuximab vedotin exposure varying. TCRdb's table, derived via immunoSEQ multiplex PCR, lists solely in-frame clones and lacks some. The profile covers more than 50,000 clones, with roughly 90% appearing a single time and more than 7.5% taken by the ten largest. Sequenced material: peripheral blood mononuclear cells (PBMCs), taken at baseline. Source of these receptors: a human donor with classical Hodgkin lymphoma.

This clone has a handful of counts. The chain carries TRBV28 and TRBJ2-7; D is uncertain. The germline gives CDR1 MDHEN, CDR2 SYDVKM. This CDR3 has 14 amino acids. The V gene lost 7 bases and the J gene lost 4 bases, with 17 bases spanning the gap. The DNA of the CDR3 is TGTGCCAGCACAAACACCGCATCTCATTACGAGCAGTACTTC. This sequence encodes CASTNTASHYEQYF.

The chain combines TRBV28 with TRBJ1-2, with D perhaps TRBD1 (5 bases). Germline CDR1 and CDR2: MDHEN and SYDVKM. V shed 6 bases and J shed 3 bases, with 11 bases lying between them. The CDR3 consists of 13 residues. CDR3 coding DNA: TGTGCCAGCAGCCCCGCGGGACACTATGGCTACACCTTC. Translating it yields CASSPAGHYGYTF.

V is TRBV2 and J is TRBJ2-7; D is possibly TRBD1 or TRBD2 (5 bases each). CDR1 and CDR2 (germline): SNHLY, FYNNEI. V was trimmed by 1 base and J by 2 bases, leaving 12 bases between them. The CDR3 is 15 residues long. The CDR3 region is CASSEGQGATYEQYF. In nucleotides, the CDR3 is TGTGCCAGCAGTGAAGGGCAGGGAGCCACCTACGAGCAGTACTTC. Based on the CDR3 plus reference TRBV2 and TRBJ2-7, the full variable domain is EPEVTQTPSHQVTQMGQEVILRCVPISNHLYFYWYRQILGQKVEFLVSFYNNEISEKSEIFDDQFSVERPDGSNFTLKIRSTKLEDSAMYFCASSEGQGATYEQYFGPGTRLTVT.

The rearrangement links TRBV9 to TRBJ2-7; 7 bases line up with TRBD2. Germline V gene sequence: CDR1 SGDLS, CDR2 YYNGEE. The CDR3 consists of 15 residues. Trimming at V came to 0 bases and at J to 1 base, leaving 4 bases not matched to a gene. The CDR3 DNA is TGTGCCAGCAGCGTAGGTAGCGGGCCTTCCTACGAGCAGTACTTC. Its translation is CASSVGSGPSYEQYF.

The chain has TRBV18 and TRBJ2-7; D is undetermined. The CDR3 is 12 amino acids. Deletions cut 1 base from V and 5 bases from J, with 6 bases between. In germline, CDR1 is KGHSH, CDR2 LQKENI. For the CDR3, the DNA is TGTGCCAGCTCACCACAGGCCCACGAGCAGTACTTC. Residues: CASSPQAHEQYF.

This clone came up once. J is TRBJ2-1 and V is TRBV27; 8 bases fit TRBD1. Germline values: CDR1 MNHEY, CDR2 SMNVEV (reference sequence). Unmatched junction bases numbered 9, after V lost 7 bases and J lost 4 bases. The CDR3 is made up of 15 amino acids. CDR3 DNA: TGTGCCAGCAAGGGCCGGGACAGGCTTTACAATGAGCAGTTCTTC. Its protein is CASKGRDRLYNEQFF.

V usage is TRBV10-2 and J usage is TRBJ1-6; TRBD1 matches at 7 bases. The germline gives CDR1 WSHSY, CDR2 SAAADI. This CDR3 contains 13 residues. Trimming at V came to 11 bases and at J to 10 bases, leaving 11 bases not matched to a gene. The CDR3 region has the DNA TGCGCCGGAAGCCAGGGGGATTGGTCACCCCTCCACTTT. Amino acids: CAGSQGDWSPLHF.

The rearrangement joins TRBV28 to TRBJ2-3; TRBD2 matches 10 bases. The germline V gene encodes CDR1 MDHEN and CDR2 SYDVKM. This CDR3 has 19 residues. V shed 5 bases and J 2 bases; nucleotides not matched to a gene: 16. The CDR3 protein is CASSPEGLTSGIYTDTQYF. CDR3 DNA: TGTGCCAGCAGTCCCGAGGGCTTAACTAGCGGGATCTACACAGATACGCAGTATTTT.

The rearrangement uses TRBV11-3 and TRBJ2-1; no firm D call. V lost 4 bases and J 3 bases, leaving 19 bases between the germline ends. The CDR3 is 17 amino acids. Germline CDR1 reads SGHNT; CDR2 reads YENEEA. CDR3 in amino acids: CASSYRTVFRYYNEQFF. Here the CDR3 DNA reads TGTGCCAGCAGCTATCGGACCGTTTTTAGGTACTACAATGAGCAGTTCTTC.

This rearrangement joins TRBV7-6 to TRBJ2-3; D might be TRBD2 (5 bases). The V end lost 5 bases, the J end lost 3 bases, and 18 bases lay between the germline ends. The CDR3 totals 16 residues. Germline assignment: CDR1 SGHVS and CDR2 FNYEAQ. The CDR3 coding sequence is TGTGCCAGCAGCCAAGGTGGAGGATACGGTACAGATACGCAGTATTTT. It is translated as CASSQGGGYGTDTQYF.

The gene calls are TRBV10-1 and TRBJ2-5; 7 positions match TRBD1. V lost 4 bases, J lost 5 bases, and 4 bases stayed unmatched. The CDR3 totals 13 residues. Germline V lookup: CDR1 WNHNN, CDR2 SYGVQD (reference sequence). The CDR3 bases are TGCGCCAGCAGTGGGTTACAGGGGGAGACCCAGTACTTC. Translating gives CASSGLQGETQYF.

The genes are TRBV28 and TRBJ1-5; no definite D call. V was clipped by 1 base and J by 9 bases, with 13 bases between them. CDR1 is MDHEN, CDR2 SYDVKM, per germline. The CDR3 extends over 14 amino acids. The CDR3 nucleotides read TGTGCCAGCAGTTTATCTGAGGGAAGTCGGCCCCAGCATTTT. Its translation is CASSLSEGSRPQHF.

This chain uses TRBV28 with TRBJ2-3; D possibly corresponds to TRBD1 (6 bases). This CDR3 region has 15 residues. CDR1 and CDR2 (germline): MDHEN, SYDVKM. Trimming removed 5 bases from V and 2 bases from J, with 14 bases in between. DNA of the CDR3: TGTGCCAGCAGTGCGCCGGGACAACTCACAGATACGCAGTATTTT. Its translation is CASSAPGQLTDTQYF.

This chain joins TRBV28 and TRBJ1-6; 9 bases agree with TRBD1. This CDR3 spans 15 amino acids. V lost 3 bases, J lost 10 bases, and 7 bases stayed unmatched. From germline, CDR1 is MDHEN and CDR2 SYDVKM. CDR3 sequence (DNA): TGTGCCAGCAGTTTTCGGGACAGGGACCTGTCACCCCTCCACTTT. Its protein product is CASSFRDRDLSPLHF.

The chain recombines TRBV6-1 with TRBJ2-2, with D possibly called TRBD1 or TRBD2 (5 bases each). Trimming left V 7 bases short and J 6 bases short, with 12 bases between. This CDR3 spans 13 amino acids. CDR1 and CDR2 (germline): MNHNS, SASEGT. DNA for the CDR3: TGTGCCAGCACCCGGCAGGGACCCGGGGAGCTGTTTTTT. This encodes CASTRQGPGELFF.

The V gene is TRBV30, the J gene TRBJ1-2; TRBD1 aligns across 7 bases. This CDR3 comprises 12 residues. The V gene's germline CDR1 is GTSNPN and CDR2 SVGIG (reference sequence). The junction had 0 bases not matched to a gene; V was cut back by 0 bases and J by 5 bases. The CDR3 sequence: CAWSVGQYGYTF. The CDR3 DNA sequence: TGTGCCTGGAGTGTGGGACAGTATGGCTACACCTTC.

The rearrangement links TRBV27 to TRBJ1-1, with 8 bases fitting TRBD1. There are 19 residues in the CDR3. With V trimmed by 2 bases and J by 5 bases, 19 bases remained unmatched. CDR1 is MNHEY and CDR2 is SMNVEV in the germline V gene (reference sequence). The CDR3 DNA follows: TGTGCCAGCAGTTTAATTGGTCGCTTCAGGGGGCAGGGAATTACTGAAGCTTTCTTT. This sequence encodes CASSLIGRFRGQGITEAFF.

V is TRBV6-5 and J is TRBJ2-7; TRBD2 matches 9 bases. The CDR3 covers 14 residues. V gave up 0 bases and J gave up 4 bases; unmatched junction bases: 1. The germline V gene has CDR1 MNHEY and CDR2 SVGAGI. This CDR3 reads CASSYSRGGYEQYF. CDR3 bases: TGTGCCAGCAGTTACTCGCGGGGGGGTTACGAGCAGTACTTC.

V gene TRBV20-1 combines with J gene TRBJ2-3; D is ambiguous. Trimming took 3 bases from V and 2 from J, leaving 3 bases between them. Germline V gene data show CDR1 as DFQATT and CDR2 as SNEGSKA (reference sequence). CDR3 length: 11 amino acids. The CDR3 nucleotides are TGCAGTGCTAGCCCCACAGATACGCAGTATTTT. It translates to CSASPTDTQYF.

CDR3 amino acids: CASSQDEWGDMFF. CDR3 nucleotides: TGTGCCAGCAGCCAAGATGAGTGGGGAGATATGTTCTTC. The chain uses TRBV14 and TRBJ2-1; TRBD2 might be the D (5 bases). V shed 0 bases and J shed 15 bases, with 15 bases lying between them. Per the germline V gene, CDR1 is SGHDN and CDR2 is FVKESK. The CDR3 is made up of 13 amino acids.

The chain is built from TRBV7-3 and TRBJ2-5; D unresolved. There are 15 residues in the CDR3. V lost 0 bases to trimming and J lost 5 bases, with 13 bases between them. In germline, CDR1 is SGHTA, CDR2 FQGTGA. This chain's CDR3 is CASSLTGFQPETQYF. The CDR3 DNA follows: TGTGCCAGCAGCTTAACTGGTTTTCAACCCGAGACCCAGTACTTC. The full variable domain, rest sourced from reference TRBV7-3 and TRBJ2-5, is GAGVSQTPSNKVTEKGKYVELRCDPISGHTALYWYRQSLGQGPEFLIYFQGTGAADDSGLPNDRFFAVRPEGSVSTLKIQRTERGDSAVYLCASSLTGFQPETQYFGPGTRLLVL.

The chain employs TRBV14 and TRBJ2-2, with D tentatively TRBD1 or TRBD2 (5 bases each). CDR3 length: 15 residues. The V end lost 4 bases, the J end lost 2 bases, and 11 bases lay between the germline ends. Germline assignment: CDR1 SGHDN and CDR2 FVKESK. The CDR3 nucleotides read TGTGCCAGCAGCCGAGGGGACGATAACACCGGGGAGCTGTTTTTT. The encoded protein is CASSRGDDNTGELFF. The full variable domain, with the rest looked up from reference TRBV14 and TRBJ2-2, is EAGVTQFPSHSVIEKGQTVTLRCDPISGHDNLYWYRRVMGKEIKFLLHFVKESKQDESGMPNNRFLAERTGGTYSTLKVQPAELEDSGVYFCASSRGDDNTGELFFGEGSRLTVL.

The CDR3 region is CASSPTPQTNEAFF. As DNA, the CDR3 is TGTGCCAGCTCACCCACTCCACAGACAAATGAAGCTTTCTTT. The chain employs TRBV18 and TRBJ1-1; no clear D. The CDR3 runs 14 residues. Germline V gene lookup returns CDR1 KGHSH and CDR2 LQKENI. The ends were cut back, 3 bases at V and 7 bases at J, with 15 bases in the middle.

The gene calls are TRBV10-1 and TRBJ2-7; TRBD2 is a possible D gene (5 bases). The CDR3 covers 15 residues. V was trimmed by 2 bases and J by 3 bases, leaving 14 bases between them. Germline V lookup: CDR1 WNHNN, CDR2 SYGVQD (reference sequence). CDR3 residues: CASSEALPGNYEQYF. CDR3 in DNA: TGCGCCAGCAGTGAGGCACTTCCCGGGAACTACGAGCAGTACTTC.

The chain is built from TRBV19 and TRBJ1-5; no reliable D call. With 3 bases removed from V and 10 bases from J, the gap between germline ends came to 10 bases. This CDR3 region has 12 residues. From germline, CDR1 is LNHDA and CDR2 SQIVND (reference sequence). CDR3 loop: CASSIVGLPQHF. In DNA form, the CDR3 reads TGTGCCAGTAGTATTGTGGGGTTACCCCAGCATTTT.

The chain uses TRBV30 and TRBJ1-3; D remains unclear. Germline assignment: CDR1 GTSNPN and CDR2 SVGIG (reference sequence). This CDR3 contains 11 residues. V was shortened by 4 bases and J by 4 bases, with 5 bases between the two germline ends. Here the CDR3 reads CAWMWGNTIYF. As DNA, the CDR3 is TGTGCCTGGATGTGGGGAAACACCATATATTTT.

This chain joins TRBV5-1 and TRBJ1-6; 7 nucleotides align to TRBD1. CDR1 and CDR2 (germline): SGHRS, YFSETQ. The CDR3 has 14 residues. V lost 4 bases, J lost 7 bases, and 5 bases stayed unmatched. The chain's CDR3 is CASSPGTANSPLHF. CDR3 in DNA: TGCGCCAGCAGCCCCGGGACAGCGAATTCACCCCTCCACTTT. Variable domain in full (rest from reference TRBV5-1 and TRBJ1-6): KAGVTQTPRYLIKTRGQQVTLSCSPISGHRSVSWYQQTPGQGLQFLFEYFSETQRNKGNFPGRFSGRQFSNSRSEMNVSTLELGDSALYLCASSPGTANSPLHFGNGTRLTVT.

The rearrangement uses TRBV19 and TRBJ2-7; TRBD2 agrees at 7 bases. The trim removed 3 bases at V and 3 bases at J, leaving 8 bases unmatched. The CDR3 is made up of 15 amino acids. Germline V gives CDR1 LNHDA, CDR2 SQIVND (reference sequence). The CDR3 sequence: CASSIDGLGHYEQYF. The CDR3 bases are TGTGCCAGTAGTATCGACGGACTAGGGCACTACGAGCAGTACTTC.

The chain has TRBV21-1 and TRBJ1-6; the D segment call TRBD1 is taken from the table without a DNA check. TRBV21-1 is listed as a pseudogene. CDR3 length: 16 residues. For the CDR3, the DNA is TGTGCCAGCAGCAAAGGCAAGGGACAGAGTCATTCACCCCTCCACTTT. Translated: CASSKGKGQSHSPLHF.

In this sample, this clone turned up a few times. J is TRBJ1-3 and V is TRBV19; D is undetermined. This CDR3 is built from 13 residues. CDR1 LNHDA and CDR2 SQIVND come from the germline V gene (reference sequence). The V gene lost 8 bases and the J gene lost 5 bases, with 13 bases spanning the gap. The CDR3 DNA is TGTGCCAGTCACCCAGGTGACCGAAACACCATATATTTT. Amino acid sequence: CASHPGDRNTIYF.

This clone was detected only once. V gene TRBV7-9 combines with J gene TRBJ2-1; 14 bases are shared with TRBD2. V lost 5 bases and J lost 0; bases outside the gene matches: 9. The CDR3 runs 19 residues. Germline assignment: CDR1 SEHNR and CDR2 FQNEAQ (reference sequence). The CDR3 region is CASSHGTSGGHPSYNEQFF. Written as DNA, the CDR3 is TGTGCCAGCAGCCACGGGACTAGCGGGGGCCACCCCTCCTACAATGAGCAGTTCTTC.

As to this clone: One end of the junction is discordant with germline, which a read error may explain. CDR3 residues: CASSLGVCEKLFF. The CDR3 DNA follows: TGTGCTAGCAGCTTAGGTGTATGTGAAAAACTGTTTTTT. The chain employs TRBV7-7 and TRBJ1-4; D gene unclear. Looked up from germline, CDR1 is SSHAT and CDR2 is FNYEAQ (reference sequence). This CDR3 spans 13 amino acids.